These 16 T cell receptor beta chains came from one sample sequenced in a study of blood T cell repertoires in COVID-19. Profiled with immunoSEQ multiplex PCR; TCRdb holds only in-frame clones, not every one. The sample has roughly 100,000 clones, about 76% seen once. The source material was peripheral blood. These receptors originate from a man older than 75 with acute or convalescent COVID-19.

The chain uses TRBV11-2 and TRBJ1-2; 10 bases align to TRBD1. The J segment lost 3 bases and the V segment lost 7 bases, leaving 8 bases of the junction unmatched. Germline CDR1 reads SGHAT; CDR2 reads FQNNGV. This CDR3 contains 15 residues. The CDR3, as DNA: TGTGCCAGCACCCGGGGGGACAGGGGTTACTATGGCTACACCTTC. Translation gives CASTRGDRGYYGYTF.

The chain has TRBV9 and TRBJ1-2, with D perhaps matching TRBD1 (6 bases). From germline, CDR1 is SGDLS and CDR2 YYNGEE. The ends were cut back, 0 bases at V and 6 bases at J, with 18 bases in the middle. CDR3 length: 16 amino acids. The CDR3 DNA sequence: TGTGCCAGCAGCGTAGCCCCCAGATCGGACAGACATGGCTACACCTTC. Its translation: CASSVAPRSDRHGYTF. The full variable domain, its missing parts supplied by reference TRBV9 and TRBJ1-2, is DSGVTQTPKHLITATGQRVTLRCSPRSGDLSVYWYQQSLDQGLQFLIQYYNGEERAKGNILERFSAQQFPDLHSELNLSSLELGDSALYFCASSVAPRSDRHGYTFGSGTRLTVV.

V usage is TRBV5-5 and J usage is TRBJ1-2, with D tentatively TRBD1 (5 bases). Trimming left V 4 bases short and J 6 bases short, with 16 bases between. Germline CDR1 SGHKS, CDR2 YYEKEE (reference sequence). The CDR3 has 14 amino acids. Here the CDR3 DNA reads TGTGCCAGCAGCGAGACGCAGGGATTACATGGCTACACCTTC. Translation: CASSETQGLHGYTF.

This chain uses TRBV6-2 or TRBV6-3 with TRBJ2-3; 9 bases are shared with TRBD1. Germline V gene sequence: CDR1 MNHEY, CDR2 SVGEGT. Trimming at V came to 6 bases and at J to 5 bases, leaving 12 bases not matched to a gene. This CDR3 region has 16 residues. CDR3 residues: CASSPGPGQGVDTQYF. As DNA, the CDR3 is TGTGCCAGCAGCCCCGGACCGGGACAGGGTGTAGATACGCAGTATTTT.

The chain couples TRBV28 to TRBJ2-1; D possibly corresponds to TRBD1 (5 bases). V dropped 2 bases and J dropped 8 bases, with 16 bases sitting between them. Germline CDR1 is MDHEN and CDR2 is SYDVKM. This CDR3 contains 15 residues. The CDR3 region is CASSLSGVTEYEQFF. CDR3 sequence (DNA): TGTGCCAGCAGTTTAAGTGGGGTGACAGAATATGAGCAGTTCTTC. The full variable domain, completed using reference TRBV28 and TRBJ2-1, is DVKVTQSSRYLVKRTGEKVFLECVQDMDHENMFWYRQDPGLGLRLIYFSYDVKMKEKGDIPEGYSVSREKKERFSLILESASTNQTSMYLCASSLSGVTEYEQFFGPGTRLTVL.

The chain combines TRBV5-4 with TRBJ2-4, with D uncertain. The germline CDR1 and CDR2 sequences are SGHNT and YYREEE (reference sequence). The CDR3 contains 16 residues. V lost 0 bases, J lost 1 base, and 11 bases lay in between. Here the CDR3 DNA reads TGTGCCAGCAGCTTGGATGGGCGAAGCGCCAAAAACATTCAGTACTTC. Translated: CASSLDGRSAKNIQYF. The whole variable domain, filled in from reference TRBV5-4 and TRBJ2-4, reads ETGVTQSPTHLIKTRGQQVTLRCSSQSGHNTVSWYQQALGQGPQFIFQYYREEENGRGNFPPRFSGLQFPNYSSELNVNALELDDSALYLCASSLDGRSAKNIQYFGAGTRLSVL.

This clone was observed a single time. The chain carries TRBV10-1 and TRBJ2-3; D is perhaps TRBD1 (5 bases). Germline V lookup: CDR1 WNHNN, CDR2 SYGVQD (reference sequence). V was trimmed by 3 bases and J by 5 bases, leaving 12 bases between them. The CDR3 spans 14 residues. CDR3 nucleotides: TGCGCCAGCAGTGACCCCTATCAGGGAGATACGCAGTATTTT. It is translated as CASSDPYQGDTQYF.

The chain has TRBV29-1 and TRBJ2-1; D perhaps matches TRBD1 (5 bases). The germline gives CDR1 SQVTM, CDR2 ANQGSEA. V lost 6 bases and J 5 bases, leaving 8 bases between the germline ends. The CDR3 spans 11 residues. The CDR3 reads CSVLRDNEQFF. DNA for the CDR3: TGCAGCGTCCTCAGGGACAATGAGCAGTTCTTC.

As regards this clone: Additional DNA sequences in this sample encode the identical CDR3. This chain connects TRBV12-3 or TRBV12-4 to TRBJ1-5; TRBD1 matches at 7 bases. The CDR3 is 13 amino acids. Losses at the gene ends were 6 bases for V and 4 bases for J; bases not matched to a gene: 3. The DNA for the CDR3 is TGTGCCAGCAGCCCACAGGGGAATCAGCCCCAGCATTTT. Translating gives CASSPQGNQPQHF.

This chain uses TRBV27 with TRBJ2-3, with 10 bases that match TRBD2. Germline V CDR1 and CDR2: MNHEY, SMNVEV (reference sequence). The CDR3 extends over 16 amino acids. V was clipped by 5 bases and J by 1 base; unmatched bases: 6. The CDR3 sequence is CASSPASGRGTDTQYF. For the CDR3, the DNA is TGTGCCAGCAGTCCCGCGAGCGGGAGGGGCACAGATACGCAGTATTTT.

The chain combines TRBV7-2 with TRBJ1-2, with 8 nucleotides matching TRBD1. V was clipped by 5 bases and J by 7 bases; unmatched bases: 9. Looked up from germline, CDR1 is SGHTA and CDR2 is FQGNSA. The CDR3 has 14 amino acids. CDR3 in DNA: TGTGCCAGCAGCCAACTTCAGGGGGCGGGTGGCTACACCTTC. Translation gives CASSQLQGAGGYTF.

The chain is built from TRBV5-6 and TRBJ2-7; 8 nucleotides line up with TRBD1. CDR1 SGHDT and CDR2 YYEEEE come from the germline V gene. There are 14 residues in the CDR3. V was clipped by 5 bases and J by 6 bases; unmatched bases: 10. The CDR3 protein is CASRRGQGFGEQYF. The CDR3 DNA is TGTGCCAGCAGGCGCGGACAGGGTTTTGGCGAGCAGTACTTC.

The V and J genes are TRBV30 and TRBJ2-2, with 7 bases identical to TRBD2. Germline V lookup: CDR1 GTSNPN, CDR2 SVGIG (reference sequence). Trimming removed 0 bases from V and 5 bases from J; junction bases left unmatched: 6. This CDR3 spans 15 amino acids. CDR3 protein: CAWSVGLGRTGELFF. The CDR3 DNA sequence: TGTGCCTGGAGTGTAGGACTAGGGAGGACCGGGGAGCTGTTTTTT.

The rearrangement links TRBV28 to TRBJ1-4; D call uncertain. Germline assignment: CDR1 MDHEN and CDR2 SYDVKM. The V end was cut by 4 bases, the J end by 0 bases, with 18 bases between. The length of the CDR3 is 18 residues. The CDR3 DNA is TGTGCCAGCAGTTCCCGGATATACGGAGTTGCAACTAATGAAAAACTGTTTTTT. It encodes CASSSRIYGVATNEKLFF.

This clone was counted once. The rearrangement joins TRBV28 to TRBJ1-5; D uncertain. Germline CDR1 and CDR2: MDHEN and SYDVKM. V lost 3 bases to trimming and J lost 4 bases, with 4 bases between them. There are 12 residues in the CDR3. This CDR3 is CASSFLNQPQHF. For the CDR3, the DNA is TGTGCCAGCAGTTTCTTGAATCAGCCCCAGCATTTT.

J is TRBJ2-3 and V is TRBV7-8; the match to TRBD2 covers 8 bases. This CDR3 spans 16 amino acids. Per the germline V gene, CDR1 is SGHVS and CDR2 is FQNEAQ. The J segment lost 3 bases and the V segment lost 3 bases, leaving 8 bases of the junction unmatched. The CDR3 DNA is TGTGCCAGCAGCTTCTTAGTTGCTAGCGGGACAGATACGCAGTATTTT. Translating gives CASSFLVASGTDTQYF.